The T cell receptor (beta chain) under discussion was sequenced for a study of cytotoxic CD8 clonotypes in ibrutinib-treated CLL. On the study more broadly: Across samples, productive templates numbered some 250,000 and productive rearrangements reached about 100,000 on average. Study findings and constraints: Whereas clonality rose at ibrutinib response, it declined toward baseline at progression. Public clonotypes were uncommon and contracted or stayed stable on treatment.

Depths of 1 in 200,000 to 1 in 1 million T cells were the sequencing target. The protocol was immunoSEQ multiplex PCR, while the TCRdb copy is restricted to in-frame clones and leaves out a portion. The table shows 100,000 to 150,000 clones, with 80% to 90% occurring only once. Note on this clone: Its target is unknown.

Germline loops: CDR1 MDHEN, CDR2 SYDVKM. This CDR3 has 13 residues. V was clipped by 6 bases and J by 7 bases; unmatched bases: 4. V is TRBV28 and J is TRBJ2-2, with 8 bases identical to TRBD2. The source material was PBMCs, sampled after 24 months of ibrutinib treatment. The receptor comes from a human donor with chronic lymphocytic leukemia. The CDR3 sequence: CASRPSGGGELFF. In DNA, the CDR3 is TGTGCCAGCAGACCGAGCGGGGGCGGGGAGCTGTTTTTT.